This record covers a single TCR beta chain. These data belong to a study of blood T cell repertoires in COVID-19. Turning to the study itself: Acute-phase and convalescent COVID-19 samples originated in the United States, Italy and Spain.

The CDR3 loop spans 13 amino acids. Germline lookup yields CDR1 MDHEN and CDR2 SYDVKM. V was trimmed by 1 base and J by 9 bases, leaving 10 bases between them. In the original processing: Reference gene primer amplification gave nucleated cell count estimates. Sequencing used immunoSEQ multiplex PCR; TCRdb keeps in-frame clones, though not all of them. V, J and clone size derive from that table, while D and trimming were established from the DNA sequence. The table includes over 75,000 clones, roughly four fifths detected once. The material sequenced was peripheral blood. The TCR sequence derives from a woman aged 80 or older with acute or convalescent COVID-19. The chain links TRBV28 to TRBJ2-1, with a weak D call TRBD2 (5 bases). The CDR3 is CASSLSGSGEQFF. Here the CDR3 DNA reads TGTGCCAGCAGTTTATCGGGGTCGGGTGAGCAGTTCTTC. Looking up the rest from reference TRBV28 and TRBJ2-1 gives the full variable domain: DVKVTQSSRYLVKRTGEKVFLECVQDMDHENMFWYRQDPGLGLRLIYFSYDVKMKEKGDIPEGYSVSREKKERFSLILESASTNQTSMYLCASSLSGSGEQFFGPGTRLTVL.